One and the same sample provided the 11 T cell receptor beta chains below, sequenced in a study of technical replicates of blood from several donors (dated by TCRdb to about 2017). Libraries came from the immunoSEQ multiplex PCR assay. TCRdb stores this immuneACCESS table with in-frame sequences only. Part of the clones is absent; in the studies checked, under half of the shortfall reflects unresolved V genes, and no reason is known for the rest. Recorded for this sample are more than 90,000 clones; approximately 94% of them occurred a single time. The top ten constitute approximately 0.21% of the sample. The material sequenced was T cells isolated from PBMCs. All receptors derive from a human donor in good health.

The rearrangement joins TRBV6-1 to TRBJ2-7, with 8 bases fitting TRBD1. The V segment lost 5 bases and the J segment 6 bases; nucleotides outside the gene matches: 12. The CDR3 is made up of 15 amino acids. CDR1 is MNHNS, CDR2 SASEGT, per germline. The CDR3 loop is CASSLRDRGKGEQYF. The CDR3 DNA sequence: TGTGCCAGCAGTCTCCGAGACAGGGGTAAGGGCGAGCAGTACTTC.

The chain joins TRBV14 to TRBJ2-1, with TRBD2 matching 9 bases. The CDR3 is 14 amino acids. Germline CDR1 is SGHDN and CDR2 is FVKESK. Trimming cost V 2 bases and J 10 bases; bases outside gene matches: 6. The CDR3 spells CASSQYSGRFEQFF. CDR3 coding DNA: TGTGCCAGCAGCCAATATAGCGGGAGATTCGAGCAGTTCTTC.

This clone came up once. The same CDR3 arises from other DNA sequences in this sample as well. This rearrangement joins TRBV5-1 to TRBJ2-5; perhaps TRBD1 as D (6 bases). V shed 0 bases and J shed 1 base, with 10 bases lying between them. The germline V gene encodes CDR1 SGHRS and CDR2 YFSETQ. CDR3 length equals 15 residues. Here the CDR3 DNA reads TGCGCCAGCAGCTTGGGCCGACAGGTCCAAGAGACCCAGTACTTC. This sequence encodes CASSLGRQVQETQYF.

The gene calls are TRBV7-9 and TRBJ1-3; D is unresolved. Trimming removed 2 bases at V and 2 bases at J, with 13 bases between. The CDR3 loop spans 16 amino acids. Germline loops: CDR1 SEHNR, CDR2 FQNEAQ (reference sequence). The CDR3 DNA sequence: TGTGCCAGCAGCTTATTCGGGGTTTATGCTGGAAACACCATATATTTT. Amino acids: CASSLFGVYAGNTIYF.

The chain employs TRBV9 and TRBJ1-2; TRBD1 agrees at 11 bases. The CDR3 consists of 16 residues. Trimming at V came to 0 bases and at J to 2 bases, leaving 3 bases not matched to a gene. The germline V gene encodes CDR1 SGDLS and CDR2 YYNGEE. CDR3 nucleotides: TGTGCCAGCAGCGTAGTAGGGACAGGGGGAAACTATGGCTACACCTTC. Translated, it gives CASSVVGTGGNYGYTF.

The rearrangement joins TRBV10-2 to TRBJ2-7, with a tentative D call TRBD2 (5 bases). CDR3 length equals 11 residues. Germline assignment: CDR1 WSHSY and CDR2 SAAADI. V dropped 6 bases and J dropped 12 bases, with 15 bases sitting between them. CDR3 protein: CASSRTGVLYF. The DNA for the CDR3 is TGCGCCAGCAGCCGGACTGGAGTCCTGTACTTC.

The chain uses TRBV11-3 and TRBJ1-3; no definite D call. Trimming cost V 7 bases and J 0 bases, with 10 bases left between them. Germline CDR1 SGHNT, CDR2 YENEEA. The CDR3 sequence is 14 residues long. The CDR3 DNA sequence: TGTGCCAGCACAGGCGTCATCTCTGGAAACACCATATATTTT. It yields the protein CASTGVISGNTIYF. Based on the CDR3 plus reference TRBV11-3 and TRBJ1-3, the full variable domain is EAGVVQSPRYKIIEKKQPVAFWCNPISGHNTLYWYLQNLGQGPELLIRYENEEAVDDSQLPKDRFSAERLKGVDSTLKIQPAELGDSAVYLCASTGVISGNTIYFGEGSWLTVV.

The rearrangement links TRBV6-4 to TRBJ2-2; 7 nucleotides line up with TRBD1. V shed 9 bases, J shed 3 bases, and the junction held 10 bases outside the gene matches. Per germline, CDR1 MRHNA and CDR2 SNTAGT. The CDR3 has 15 amino acids. CDR3 in amino acids: CASEVRQGDTGELFF. CDR3 bases: TGTGCCAGTGAGGTTAGACAGGGTGACACCGGGGAGCTGTTTTTT.

This chain connects TRBV27 to TRBJ2-3; possibly TRBD1 for D (6 bases). The CDR3 sequence is 14 residues long. Germline lookup yields CDR1 MNHEY and CDR2 SMNVEV (reference sequence). Trimming removed 5 bases from V and 1 base from J, with 10 bases in between. The CDR3 sequence is CASSPRQGTDTQYF. CDR3 DNA sequence: TGTGCCAGCAGTCCGAGACAGGGCACAGATACGCAGTATTTT.

The chain's CDR3 is CASSGAGSLREKLFF. The CDR3 bases are TGCGCCAGCAGTGGGGCGGGGAGCCTAAGGGAAAAACTGTTTTTT. V and J are TRBV5-1 and TRBJ1-4; tentative D call: TRBD1 (5 bases). There are 15 residues in the CDR3. V was clipped by 5 bases and J by 8 bases, with 19 bases between them. CDR1 is SGHRS, CDR2 YFSETQ, per germline.

The gene calls are TRBV29-1 and TRBJ2-1; 8 bases match TRBD1. The V and J ends lost 6 bases and 3 bases, in that order; junction bases with no gene match: 4. In germline, CDR1 is SQVTM, CDR2 ANQGSEA. The CDR3 spans 13 residues. The CDR3 loop reads CSVDRGRYNEQFF. The DNA for the CDR3 is TGCAGCGTAGACAGGGGCCGCTACAATGAGCAGTTCTTC.